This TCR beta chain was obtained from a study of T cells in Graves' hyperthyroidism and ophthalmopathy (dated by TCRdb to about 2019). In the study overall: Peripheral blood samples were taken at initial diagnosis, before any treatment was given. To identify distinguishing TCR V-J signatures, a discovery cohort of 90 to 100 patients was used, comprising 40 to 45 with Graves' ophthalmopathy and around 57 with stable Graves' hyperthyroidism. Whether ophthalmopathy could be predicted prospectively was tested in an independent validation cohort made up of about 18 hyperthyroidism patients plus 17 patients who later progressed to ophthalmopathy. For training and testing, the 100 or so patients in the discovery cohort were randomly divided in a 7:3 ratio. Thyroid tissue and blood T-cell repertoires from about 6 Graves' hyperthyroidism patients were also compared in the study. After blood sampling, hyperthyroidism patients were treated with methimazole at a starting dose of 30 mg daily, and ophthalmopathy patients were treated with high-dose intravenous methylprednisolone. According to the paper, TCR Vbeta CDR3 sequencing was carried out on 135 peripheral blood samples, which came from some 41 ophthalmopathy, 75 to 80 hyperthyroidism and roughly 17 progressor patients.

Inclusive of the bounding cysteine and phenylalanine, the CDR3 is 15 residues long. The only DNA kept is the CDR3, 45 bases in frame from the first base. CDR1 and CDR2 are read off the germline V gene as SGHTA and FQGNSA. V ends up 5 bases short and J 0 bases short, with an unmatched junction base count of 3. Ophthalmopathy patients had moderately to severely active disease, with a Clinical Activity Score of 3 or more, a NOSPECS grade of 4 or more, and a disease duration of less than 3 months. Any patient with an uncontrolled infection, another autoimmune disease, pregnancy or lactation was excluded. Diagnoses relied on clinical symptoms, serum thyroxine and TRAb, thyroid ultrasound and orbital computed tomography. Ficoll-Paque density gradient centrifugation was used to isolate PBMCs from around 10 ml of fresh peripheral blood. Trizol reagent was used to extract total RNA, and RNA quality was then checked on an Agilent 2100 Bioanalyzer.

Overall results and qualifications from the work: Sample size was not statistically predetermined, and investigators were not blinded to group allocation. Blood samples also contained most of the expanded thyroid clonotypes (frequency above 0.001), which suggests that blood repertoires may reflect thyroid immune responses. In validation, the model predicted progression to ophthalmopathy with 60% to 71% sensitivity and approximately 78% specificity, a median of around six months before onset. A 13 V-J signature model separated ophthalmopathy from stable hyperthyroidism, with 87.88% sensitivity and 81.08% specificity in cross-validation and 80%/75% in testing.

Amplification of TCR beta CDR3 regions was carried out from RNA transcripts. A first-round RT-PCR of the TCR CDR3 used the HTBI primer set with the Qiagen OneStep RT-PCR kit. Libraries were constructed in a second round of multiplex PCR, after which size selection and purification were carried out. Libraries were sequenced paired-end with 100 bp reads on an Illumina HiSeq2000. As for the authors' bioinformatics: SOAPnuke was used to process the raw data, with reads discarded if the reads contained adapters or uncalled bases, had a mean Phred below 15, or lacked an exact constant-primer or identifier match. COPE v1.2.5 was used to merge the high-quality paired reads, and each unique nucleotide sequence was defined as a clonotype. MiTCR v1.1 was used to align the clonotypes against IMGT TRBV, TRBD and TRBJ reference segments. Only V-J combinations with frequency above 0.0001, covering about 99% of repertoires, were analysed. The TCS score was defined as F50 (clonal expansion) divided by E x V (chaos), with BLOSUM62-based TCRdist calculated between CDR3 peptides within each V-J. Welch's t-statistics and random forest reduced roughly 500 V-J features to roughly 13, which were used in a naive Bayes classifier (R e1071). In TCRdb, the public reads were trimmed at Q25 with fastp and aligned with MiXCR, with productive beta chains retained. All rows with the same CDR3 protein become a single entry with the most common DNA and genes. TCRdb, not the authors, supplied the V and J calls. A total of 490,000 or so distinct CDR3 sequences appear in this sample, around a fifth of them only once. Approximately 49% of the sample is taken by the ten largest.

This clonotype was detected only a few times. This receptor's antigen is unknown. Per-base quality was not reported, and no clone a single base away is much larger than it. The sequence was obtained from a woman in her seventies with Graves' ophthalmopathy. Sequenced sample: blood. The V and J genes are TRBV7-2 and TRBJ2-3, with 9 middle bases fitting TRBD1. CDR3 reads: CASSQGTGSTDTQYF. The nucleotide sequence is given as TGTGCCAGCAGCCAGGGGACAGGGAGCACAGATACGCAGTATTTT.